Sequencing of this T cell receptor beta chain was carried out in a study of T cell responses to AZD1222 COVID-19 vaccine. Findings and caveats of the study: Unmutated variant regions reportedly attract nearly half of all spike-specific TCRs. Spike-specific TCR breadth and depth went up after people got two AZD1222 doses.

The CDR3 covers 13 residues. CDR1 is LGHDT, CDR2 YNNKEL, per germline (reference sequence). V lost 4 bases, J lost 7 bases, and 3 bases stayed unmatched. The data were produced by immunoSEQ multiplex PCR, yet TCRdb's version contains in-frame clones alone and is incomplete. In the table there are 100,000 to 150,000 clones, around 84% of which are singletons. About this clone: Its antigen is unidentified.

The chain couples TRBV3-1 (or the pseudogene TRBV3-2) to TRBJ1-5, with 8 bases that match TRBD1. Sample: peripheral blood, taken on day 0 of AZD1222 vaccination. This clonotype originated in an adult in good health. CDR3 amino acids: CASSPRGRQPQHF. CDR3 sequence (DNA): TGTGCCAGCAGCCCCAGGGGGCGCCAGCCCCAGCATTTT.